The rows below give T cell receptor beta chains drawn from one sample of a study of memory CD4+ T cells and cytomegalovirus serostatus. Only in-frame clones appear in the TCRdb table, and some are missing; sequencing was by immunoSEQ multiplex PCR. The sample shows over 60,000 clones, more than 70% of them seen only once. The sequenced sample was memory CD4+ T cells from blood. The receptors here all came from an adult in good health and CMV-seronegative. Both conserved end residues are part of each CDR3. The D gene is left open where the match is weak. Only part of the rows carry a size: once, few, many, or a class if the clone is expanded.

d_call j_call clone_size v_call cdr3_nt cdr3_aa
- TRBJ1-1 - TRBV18 TGTGCCAGCTCACCACCGTCTTCAGGGAGGCTGAACACTGAAGCTTTCTTT CASSPPSSGRLNTEAFF
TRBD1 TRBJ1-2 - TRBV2 TGTGCCAGCAGTTCACAGGGGGCGGTCTATGGCTACACCTTC CASSSQGAVYGYTF
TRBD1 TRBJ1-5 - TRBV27 TGTGCCAGCAGTCCGGGGACAGGGGGCAAGCAGCCCCAGCATTTT CASSPGTGGKQPQHF
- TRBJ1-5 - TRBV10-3 TGTGCCATCAGTGAGGGAGAGTATAGCAATCAGCCCCAGCATTTT CAISEGEYSNQPQHF
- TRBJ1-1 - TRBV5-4 TGTGCCAGCGTGGAGTCCGGGGGCGGCACTGAAGCTTTCTTT CASVESGGGTEAFF
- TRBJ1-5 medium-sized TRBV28 TGTGCCAGCCGCGGGTACAATCAGCCCCAGCATTTT CASRGYNQPQHF
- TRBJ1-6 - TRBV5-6 TGTGCCAGCAGCTTGCTGAGCTCCTATAATTCACCCCTCCACTTT CASSLLSSYNSPLHF
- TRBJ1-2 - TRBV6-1 TGTGCCAGCATGTCCGGGGGGCAGGGCTACACCTTC CASMSGGQGYTF
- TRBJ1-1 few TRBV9 TGTGCCAGCAGCGTAGCCAGCCAGAACACTGAAGCTTTCTTT CASSVASQNTEAFF
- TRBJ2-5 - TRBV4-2 TGTGCCAGCAGCCAAGACAGGATGGAGACCCAGTACTTC CASSQDRMETQYF
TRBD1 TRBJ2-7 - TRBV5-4 TGTGCCAGCAGCGGGACAGGGCCTACCTACGAGCAGTACTTC CASSGTGPTYEQYF
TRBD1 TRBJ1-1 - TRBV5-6 TGTGCCAGCAGCTTACCGGGACAGGTTCTCCAAGCTTTCTTT CASSLPGQVLQAFF
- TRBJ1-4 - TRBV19 TGTGCCAGTAGTATAGGAACAGGGCCAGAAAAACTGTTTTTT CASSIGTGPEKLFF
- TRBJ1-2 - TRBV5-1 TGCGCCAGCAGCCCATTCCTAGACAGAGCGGCTGGGACCTTC CASSPFLDRAAGTF
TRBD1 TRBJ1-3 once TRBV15 TGTGCCACCAGCAGAGATATTGAGGACAGGGGGCTCTCTGGAAACACCATATATTTT CATSRDIEDRGLSGNTIYF
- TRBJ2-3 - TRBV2 TGTGCCAGCAGTTACAGCACAGATACGCAGTATTTT CASSYSTDTQYF
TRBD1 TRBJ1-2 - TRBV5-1 TGCGCCAGCAGCTTGGCAGGCCCAGGGGGCGGTGGCTACACCTTC CASSLAGPGGGGYTF
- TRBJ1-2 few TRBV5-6 TGTGCCAGCAGCTTGGGGCAGGGTGGCGGCTACACCTTC CASSLGQGGGYTF
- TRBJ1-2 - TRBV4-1 TGCGCCAGCAGGGCTAACTATGGCTACACCTTC CASRANYGYTF
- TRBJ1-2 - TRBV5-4 TGTGCCAGCAGCTTGGGAATACCGCTGAACTATGGCTACACCTTC CASSLGIPLNYGYTF
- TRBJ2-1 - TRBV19 TGTGCCAGTAGTACTATTGACTCCTACAATGAGCAGTTCTTC CASSTIDSYNEQFF
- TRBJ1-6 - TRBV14 TGTGCCAGCAGCCAGCTACAGAGCCGTTCACCCCTCCACTTT CASSQLQSRSPLHF
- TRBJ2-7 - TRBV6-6 TGTGCCAGCAGTTCAGGGATCTACGAGCAGTACTTC CASSSGIYEQYF
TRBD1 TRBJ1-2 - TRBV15 TGTGCCACCAGCAGGGACAGGGTTGGGGGCTACACCTTC CATSRDRVGGYTF
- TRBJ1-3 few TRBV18 TGTGCCAGCTCACTTGGGAGTTCGGACCCACCTATCTTT CASSLGSSDPPIF
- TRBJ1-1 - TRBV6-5 TGTGCCACACAGGGAGGCGCCTCAAACACTGAAGCTTTCTTT CATQGGASNTEAFF
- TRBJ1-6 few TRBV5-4 TGTGCCAGCAGCTTGGGTCGGGCAGGGGACTCACCCCTCCACTTT CASSLGRAGDSPLHF